Listed here are 11 T cell receptor beta chains from one sample, sequenced in a study of OX40 agonist ivuxolimab in advanced cancers. Sequencing used immunoSEQ multiplex PCR; TCRdb keeps in-frame clones, though not all of them. The data hold over 55,000 clones, with more than 80% observed a single time. Source: CD4+ or CD8+ T cells sorted from blood, taken in a trial of the OX40 agonist ivuxolimab. Every receptor here comes from an adult with an advanced solid tumor such as melanoma, head and neck, liver or kidney cancer.

This sequence joins TRBV7-8 and TRBJ2-7; D is uncertain. This CDR3 is built from 13 residues. V was cut by 3 bases and J by 4 bases, with 10 bases left in between. CDR1 and CDR2 from the germline V gene are SGHVS and FQNEAQ. CDR3 DNA: TGTGCCAGCAGCTTTTCCGGGTCGTACGAGCAGTACTTC. Protein sequence: CASSFSGSYEQYF.

DNA for the CDR3: TGTGCCAGCAGTCAAACTACAGTAAACAGTGAGCAGTTCTTC. This gives the protein CASSQTTVNSEQFF. This chain joins TRBV28 and TRBJ2-1; no clear D gene. The CDR3 consists of 14 residues. The germline V gene has CDR1 MDHEN and CDR2 SYDVKM. V gave up 5 bases and J gave up 9 bases, with 17 bases separating them.

This chain connects TRBV18 to TRBJ1-2; TRBD1 might be the D (6 bases). This CDR3 spans 16 amino acids. V lost 1 base, J lost 2 bases, and 14 bases lay in between. Germline loops: CDR1 KGHSH, CDR2 LQKENI. In DNA, the CDR3 is TGTGCCAGCTCACCACGGGAACAGGGAGGGAACTATGGCTACACCTTC. As protein: CASSPREQGGNYGYTF.

The genes are TRBV28 and TRBJ1-4; D gene uncertain. Between the trimmed V and J ends, which lost 6 bases and 5 bases, there was a span of 4 bases. Germline V gene lookup returns CDR1 MDHEN and CDR2 SYDVKM. This CDR3 is built from 11 residues. The CDR3 here is CASRGNEKLFF. The CDR3 coding sequence is TGTGCCAGCAGGGGGAATGAAAAACTGTTTTTT.

The rearrangement joins TRBV14 to TRBJ2-6; maybe TRBD1 (5 bases). V dropped 4 bases and J dropped 0 bases, with 13 bases sitting between them. The CDR3 loop spans 17 amino acids. Germline loops: CDR1 SGHDN, CDR2 FVKESK. CDR3 in DNA: TGTGCCAGCAGCCCTGGGGCGCAGCCCTCTGGGGCCAACGTCCTGACTTTC. Protein: CASSPGAQPSGANVLTF.

The chain is built from TRBV10-1 and TRBJ1-1, with D possibly being TRBD1 (5 bases). V was cut by 3 bases and J by 5 bases, with 13 bases left in between. CDR1 is WNHNN, CDR2 SYGVQD, per germline (reference sequence). The CDR3 runs to 14 residues. CDR3: CASSDQGGVTEAFF. Here the CDR3 DNA reads TGCGCCAGCAGTGATCAGGGTGGAGTTACTGAAGCTTTCTTT.

This sequence joins TRBV9 and TRBJ2-5; D is perhaps TRBD2 (5 bases). This CDR3 is 12 amino acids long. V was clipped by 2 bases and J by 3 bases, with 5 bases between them. Germline V gene lookup returns CDR1 SGDLS and CDR2 YYNGEE. The CDR3 DNA reads as TGTGCCAGCAGCGTCGGGGAAGAGACCCAGTACTTC. Translating gives CASSVGEETQYF.

The chain links TRBV30 to TRBJ2-7, with D uncertain. Germline loops: CDR1 GTSNPN, CDR2 SVGIG (reference sequence). The CDR3 spans 11 residues. Between the trimmed V and J ends, which lost 3 bases and 8 bases, there was a span of 11 bases. CDR3 in amino acids: CAWSLTPQQYF. As DNA, the CDR3 is TGTGCCTGGAGCTTGACTCCGCAGCAGTACTTC.

The gene calls are TRBV6-4 and TRBJ2-7; D ambiguous. Per germline, CDR1 MRHNA and CDR2 SNTAGT. This CDR3 spans 10 amino acids. Trimming took off 1 base at V and 6 bases at J, with 1 base between the two ends. CDR3 sequence (DNA): TGTGCCAGCAGTGACTTCGAGCAGTACTTC. This gives the protein CASSDFEQYF.

The CDR3 sequence: CASSPLQDAGQGGYTF. In DNA, the CDR3 is TGTGCCAGCTCACCATTGCAGGATGCCGGACAGGGAGGCTACACCTTC. This chain links TRBV18 with TRBJ1-2, with 8 bases that match TRBD1. CDR1 is KGHSH and CDR2 is LQKENI in the germline V gene. J lost 8 bases, V lost 2 bases, and 13 bases had no gene match. The CDR3 totals 16 residues.

This chain joins TRBV28 and TRBJ2-1; 13 positions agree with TRBD2. The germline V gene encodes CDR1 MDHEN and CDR2 SYDVKM. There are 15 residues in the CDR3. The V and J ends lost 6 bases and 10 bases, in that order; junction bases with no gene match: 9. CDR3 nucleotide sequence: TGTGCCAGCAGCCCTGGGACTAGCGGGAATGGCGAGCAGTTCTTC. Translation: CASSPGTSGNGEQFF.